These 28 T cell receptor beta chains were all obtained from the same sample, sequenced in a study of blood T cell repertoires in COVID-19 (dated by TCRdb to the early 2020s). The library was built by means of the immunoSEQ multiplex PCR assay. This is the immuneACCESS table as TCRdb keeps it, with only in-frame sequences that have V and J called. A part of the clones is gone; compared with another copy, unresolved V genes explain less than half, and the rest is unexplained. The sample has about 190,000 clones on record, roughly four fifths of them singletons. The ten largest clones add up to approximately 5.1% of the sample. Sequencing was carried out using peripheral blood. The origin of the receptors is a woman between 65 and 79 years old with active or convalescent COVID-19.

This rearrangement joins TRBV11-3 to TRBJ2-1; the D is unclear. Trimming left V 1 base short and J 2 bases short, with 9 bases between. Germline loops: CDR1 SGHNT, CDR2 YENEEA. The CDR3 runs to 15 residues. CDR3 sequence: CASSLGLVAYNEQFF. CDR3 coding DNA: TGTGCCAGCAGCTTAGGTCTAGTAGCCTACAATGAGCAGTTCTTC. The entire variable domain, with the rest obtained from reference TRBV11-3 and TRBJ2-1, is as follows: EAGVVQSPRYKIIEKKQPVAFWCNPISGHNTLYWYLQNLGQGPELLIRYENEEAVDDSQLPKDRFSAERLKGVDSTLKIQPAELGDSAVYLCASSLGLVAYNEQFFGPGTRLTVL.

The chain carries TRBV7-8 and TRBJ2-7; 8 bases map to TRBD1. CDR1 SGHVS and CDR2 FQNEAQ come from the germline V gene. V was pared by 5 bases and J by 7 bases, with 13 bases of the junction left unmatched. The CDR3 runs 15 residues. Written as DNA, the CDR3 is TGTGCCAGCAGCATCAGGACAGGGTCGCGATGGGAGCAGTACTTC. Its translation: CASSIRTGSRWEQYF. The full variable domain, rest sourced from reference TRBV7-8 and TRBJ2-7, is GAGVSQSPRYKVAKRGQDVALRCDPISGHVSLFWYQQALGQGPEFLTYFQNEAQLDKSGLPSDRFFAERPEGSVSTLKIQRTQQEDSAVYLCASSIRTGSRWEQYFGPGTRLTVT.

The chain combines TRBV6-5 with TRBJ1-2; D is unresolved. V was cut by 3 bases and J by 3 bases, with 14 bases left in between. Germline V gene lookup returns CDR1 MNHEY and CDR2 SVGAGI. CDR3 length equals 15 residues. CDR3 loop: CASSYSYLGDYGYTF. The CDR3 region has the DNA TGTGCCAGCAGTTATTCCTACCTCGGTGACTATGGCTACACCTTC.

As DNA, the CDR3 is TGTGCCACCAGTGATTTGCTGCGAGGACACACAGATACGCAGTATTTT. The encoded protein is CATSDLLRGHTDTQYF. This chain joins TRBV24-1 and TRBJ2-3; tentatively, D is TRBD1 (5 bases). The CDR3 contains 16 residues. V lost 0 bases, J lost 2 bases, and 11 bases lay in between. CDR1 is KGHDR and CDR2 is SFDVKD in the germline V gene.

The chain links TRBV28 to TRBJ1-2, with D tentatively TRBD1 (5 bases). V lost 5 bases to trimming and J lost 10 bases, with 23 bases between them. The CDR3 sequence is 15 residues long. Germline CDR1 and CDR2: MDHEN and SYDVKM. This CDR3 is CASSKAAGTLMAYTF. DNA for the CDR3: TGTGCCAGCAGTAAGGCGGCGGGGACTCTTATGGCCTACACCTTC.

The chain uses TRBV2 and TRBJ2-7; D is unclear. Germline V gene lookup returns CDR1 SNHLY and CDR2 FYNNEI. The CDR3 is 11 amino acids. Between the trimmed V and J ends, which lost 6 bases and 2 bases, there was a span of 5 bases. The CDR3 sequence: CASSLTYEQYF. The CDR3 bases are TGTGCCAGCAGCCTAACCTACGAGCAGTACTTC.

The chain joins TRBV12-5 to TRBJ1-6; 9 bases are shared with TRBD1. Germline assignment: CDR1 LGHNT and CDR2 FRNRAP. V lost 2 bases, J lost 4 bases, and 6 bases stayed unmatched. This CDR3 spans 17 amino acids. CDR3 DNA sequence: TGTGCTAGTGGTTTGTACGGGACAGGGCAGTATAATTCACCCCTCCACTTT. Translated: CASGLYGTGQYNSPLHF.

This clone appeared a few times. The chain couples TRBV6-1 to TRBJ2-2, with TRBD2 matching 11 bases. The CDR3 loop spans 18 amino acids. V gave up 1 base and J gave up 6 bases; unmatched junction bases: 10. Germline CDR1 reads MNHNS; CDR2 reads SASEGT. The CDR3 nucleotides are TGTGCCAGCAGTGAAGGGCTAGCGGGAGGACGCCCTCCCGGGGAGCTGTTTTTT. Translated: CASSEGLAGGRPPGELFF.

This rearrangement joins TRBV5-5 to TRBJ2-1; perhaps TRBD2 as D (6 bases). Looked up from germline, CDR1 is SGHKS and CDR2 is YYEKEE (reference sequence). The length of the CDR3 is 15 residues. V was pared by 0 bases and J by 1 base, with 8 bases between. The CDR3 here is CASSLAGESYNEQFF. CDR3 bases: TGTGCCAGCAGCTTGGCGGGAGAGTCCTACAATGAGCAGTTCTTC.

This clone came up once. In the same sample, other DNA sequences code for this CDR3. The chain couples TRBV6-5 to TRBJ1-3; D might be TRBD1 (6 bases). The CDR3 is made up of 14 amino acids. The germline CDR1 and CDR2 sequences are MNHEY and SVGAGI. The germline V and J ends were trimmed by 5 bases and 1 base, with 9 bases remaining between them. The CDR3 protein is CASSRTGSGNTIYF. The CDR3, as DNA: TGTGCCAGCAGTAGAACAGGGTCTGGAAACACCATATATTTT.

This clone has only one observation. This rearrangement joins TRBV5-1 to TRBJ2-7; D is uncertain. This CDR3 is 12 amino acids long. V lost 1 base to trimming and J lost 3 bases, with 5 bases between them. The V gene's germline CDR1 is SGHRS and CDR2 YFSETQ. CDR3 loop: CASSLSGYEQYF. The CDR3 DNA follows: TGCGCCAGCAGCTTGTCGGGCTACGAGCAGTACTTC.

The chain combines TRBV28 with TRBJ2-7, with 12 bases matching TRBD2. This CDR3 region has 14 residues. Germline V lookup: CDR1 MDHEN, CDR2 SYDVKM. The J segment lost 7 bases and the V segment lost 3 bases, leaving 4 bases of the junction unmatched. Here the CDR3 reads CASSLTSGSEEQYF. CDR3 nucleotide sequence: TGTGCCAGCAGTTTGACTAGCGGGAGTGAGGAGCAGTACTTC.

The chain employs TRBV5-1 and TRBJ2-3, with 11 bases aligning to TRBD2. The germline gives CDR1 SGHRS, CDR2 YFSETQ. The trim removed 5 bases at V and 3 bases at J, leaving 17 bases unmatched. CDR3 length: 19 residues. The CDR3 is CASSRERGIAGGPTDTQYF. The CDR3 bases are TGCGCCAGCAGTCGGGAACGGGGTATAGCGGGAGGGCCAACAGATACGCAGTATTTT.

The CDR3: CASSSEMGGPEAFF. The CDR3 DNA is TGTGCCAGCAGCTCTGAGATGGGGGGACCTGAAGCTTTCTTT. The chain carries TRBV11-2 and TRBJ1-1; a possible D gene is TRBD1 (5 bases). Germline CDR1 is SGHAT and CDR2 is FQNNGV. V lost 4 bases to trimming and J lost 6 bases, with 15 bases between them. This CDR3 spans 14 amino acids.

This rearrangement joins TRBV19 to TRBJ2-1; 8 positions agree with TRBD1. The CDR3 length is 16 residues. Germline V gene sequence: CDR1 LNHDA, CDR2 SQIVND (reference sequence). The J segment lost 15 bases and the V segment lost 2 bases, leaving 18 bases of the junction unmatched. The CDR3 region has the DNA TGTGCCAGTAGTATACACGCAGGGGGCTCCAATCGGTTCCTGTTCTTC. This codes for CASSIHAGGSNRFLFF.

The chain has TRBV19 and TRBJ2-1, with 12 bases lining up with TRBD2. Germline V gives CDR1 LNHDA, CDR2 SQIVND (reference sequence). This CDR3 spans 15 amino acids. Losses at the gene ends were 4 bases for V and 9 bases for J; bases not matched to a gene: 7. The CDR3 bases are TGTGCCAGTAGTACCAACCCGACTAGCGGGAGTGAGCAGTTCTTC. Its protein product is CASSTNPTSGSEQFF. The full variable domain, its missing parts supplied by reference TRBV19 and TRBJ2-1, is DGGITQSPKYLFRKEGQNVTLSCEQNLNHDAMYWYRQDPGQGLRLIYYSQIVNDFQKGDIAEGYSVSREKKESFPLTVTSAQKNPTAFYLCASSTNPTSGSEQFFGPGTRLTVL.

The J gene is TRBJ2-7, the V gene TRBV7-9; the D is unclear. Germline CDR1 and CDR2: SEHNR and FQNEAQ (reference sequence). Trimming removed 1 base at V and 4 bases at J, with 11 bases between. This CDR3 has 14 residues. The CDR3 loop is CASSLVARWYEQYF. The CDR3 DNA sequence: TGTGCCAGCAGCTTAGTAGCTAGGTGGTACGAGCAGTACTTC. Full variable domain (remainder filled in from reference TRBV7-9 and TRBJ2-7): DTGVSQNPRHKITKRGQNVTFRCDPISEHNRLYWYRQTLGQGPEFLTYFQNEAQLEKSRLLSDRFSAERPKGSFSTLEIQRTEQGDSAMYLCASSLVARWYEQYFGPGTRLTVT.

The rearrangement uses TRBV3-1 (or the pseudogene TRBV3-2) and TRBJ2-5; 13 positions match TRBD2. V lost 1 base to trimming and J lost 7 bases; unmatched junction nucleotides: 9. The CDR3 has 17 residues. Germline V lookup: CDR1 LGHDT, CDR2 YNNKEL (reference sequence). The CDR3 is CASSQAPRLAGGGTQYF. CDR3 coding DNA: TGTGCCAGCAGCCAAGCCCCCCGACTAGCGGGGGGAGGGACCCAGTACTTC.

J is TRBJ1-2 and V is TRBV19; 9 positions match TRBD1. Germline CDR1 is LNHDA and CDR2 is SQIVND (reference sequence). The trim removed 1 base at V and 5 bases at J, leaving 8 bases unmatched. The CDR3 length is 16 residues. CDR3 sequence: CASSIGAGQGPYGYTF. CDR3 nucleotides: TGTGCCAGTAGTATAGGCGCGGGACAGGGTCCTTATGGCTACACCTTC.

The chain recombines TRBV5-4 with TRBJ2-1; weak D call: TRBD2 (6 bases). V was pared by 4 bases and J by 10 bases, with 12 bases between. CDR1 and CDR2 (germline): SGHNT, YYREEE (reference sequence). The CDR3 spans 12 residues. CDR3 residues: CASSLPGSEQFF. In DNA, the CDR3 is TGTGCCAGCAGCCTGCCCGGGAGCGAGCAGTTCTTC.

The chain links TRBV5-4 to TRBJ2-7; 8 positions agree with TRBD1. Germline assignment: CDR1 SGHNT and CDR2 YYREEE (reference sequence). The CDR3 totals 15 residues. V shed 4 bases and J 6 bases; nucleotides not matched to a gene: 12. Here the CDR3 DNA reads TGTGCCAGCAGCCAGGGACAGGTCGGACCTCGCGAGCAGTACTTC. Amino acids: CASSQGQVGPREQYF.

V and J are TRBV5-1 and TRBJ2-1; a weak D match, TRBD2 (5 bases). V gave up 3 bases and J gave up 6 bases, with 13 bases separating them. CDR1 and CDR2 (germline): SGHRS, YFSETQ. This CDR3 contains 14 residues. CDR3 loop: CASSSGREGNEQFF. The CDR3 nucleotides read TGCGCCAGCAGCTCCGGACGAGAGGGCAATGAGCAGTTCTTC.

The chain combines TRBV10-1 with TRBJ1-1, with D perhaps TRBD1 (6 bases). The V and J ends lost 0 bases and 4 bases respectively, with 12 bases between them. The CDR3 covers 15 residues. Germline CDR1 WNHNN, CDR2 SYGVQD (reference sequence). The CDR3 coding sequence is TGCGCCAGCAGTGAGTCGAGGGCAGGGGTCACTGAAGCTTTCTTT. Its protein product is CASSESRAGVTEAFF.

V and J are TRBV28 and TRBJ1-2; 7 bases are shared with TRBD1. V shed 2 bases and J 2 bases; nucleotides not matched to a gene: 8. This CDR3 is built from 16 residues. Per the germline V gene, CDR1 is MDHEN and CDR2 is SYDVKM. CDR3 sequence: CASSLLDRDANYGYTF. The DNA for the CDR3 is TGTGCCAGCAGTTTACTCGACAGGGATGCGAACTATGGCTACACCTTC.

This CDR3 reads CASRPHQTDTEAFF. The CDR3 DNA reads TGCGCCAGCCGCCCCCATCAAACGGACACTGAAGCTTTCTTT. This sequence joins TRBV5-1 and TRBJ1-1; no definite D call. This CDR3 has 14 residues. Germline CDR1 SGHRS, CDR2 YFSETQ. The V end was cut by 7 bases, the J end by 3 bases, with 16 bases between.

The chain recombines TRBV6-5 with TRBJ1-2; a weak D match, TRBD1 (6 bases). Germline values: CDR1 MNHEY, CDR2 SVGAGI. This CDR3 is 13 amino acids long. Trimming left V 5 bases short and J 7 bases short, with 14 bases between. CDR3 loop: CASSPRQGGGYTF. The CDR3 bases are TGTGCCAGCAGTCCCCGACAAGGGGGTGGCTACACCTTC.

V is TRBV29-1 and J is TRBJ2-1; 13 bases match TRBD2. From germline, CDR1 is SQVTM and CDR2 ANQGSEA. Trimming at V came to 4 bases and at J to 7 bases, leaving 10 bases not matched to a gene. The CDR3 totals 16 residues. Written as DNA, the CDR3 is TGCAGCGTTGGACATAGCGGACTAGCGGGAGTTAATGAGCAGTTCTTC. Amino acids: CSVGHSGLAGVNEQFF.

The chain employs TRBV21-1 and TRBJ1-1; the table gives TRBD1 as D, unverified against the DNA. TRBV21-1 is tagged as a pseudogene. CDR3 length: 21 residues. DNA of the CDR3: TGTGCCAGCAGCACAGTGAAGGGGGCGCTACCCTTCTCCCCAGAGAACACTGAAGCTTTCTTT. This encodes CASSTVKGALPFSPENTEAFF.